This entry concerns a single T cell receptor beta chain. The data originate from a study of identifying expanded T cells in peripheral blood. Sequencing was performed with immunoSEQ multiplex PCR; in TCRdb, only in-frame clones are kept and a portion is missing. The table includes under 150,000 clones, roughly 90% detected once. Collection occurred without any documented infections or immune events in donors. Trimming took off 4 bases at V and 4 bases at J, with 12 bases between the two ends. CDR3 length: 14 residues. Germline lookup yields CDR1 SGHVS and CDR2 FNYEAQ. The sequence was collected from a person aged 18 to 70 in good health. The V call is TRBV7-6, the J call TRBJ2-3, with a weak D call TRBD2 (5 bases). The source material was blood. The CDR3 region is CASSSYLAPDTQYF. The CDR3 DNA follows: TGTGCCAGCAGCTCTTATCTAGCCCCAGATACGCAGTATTTT.